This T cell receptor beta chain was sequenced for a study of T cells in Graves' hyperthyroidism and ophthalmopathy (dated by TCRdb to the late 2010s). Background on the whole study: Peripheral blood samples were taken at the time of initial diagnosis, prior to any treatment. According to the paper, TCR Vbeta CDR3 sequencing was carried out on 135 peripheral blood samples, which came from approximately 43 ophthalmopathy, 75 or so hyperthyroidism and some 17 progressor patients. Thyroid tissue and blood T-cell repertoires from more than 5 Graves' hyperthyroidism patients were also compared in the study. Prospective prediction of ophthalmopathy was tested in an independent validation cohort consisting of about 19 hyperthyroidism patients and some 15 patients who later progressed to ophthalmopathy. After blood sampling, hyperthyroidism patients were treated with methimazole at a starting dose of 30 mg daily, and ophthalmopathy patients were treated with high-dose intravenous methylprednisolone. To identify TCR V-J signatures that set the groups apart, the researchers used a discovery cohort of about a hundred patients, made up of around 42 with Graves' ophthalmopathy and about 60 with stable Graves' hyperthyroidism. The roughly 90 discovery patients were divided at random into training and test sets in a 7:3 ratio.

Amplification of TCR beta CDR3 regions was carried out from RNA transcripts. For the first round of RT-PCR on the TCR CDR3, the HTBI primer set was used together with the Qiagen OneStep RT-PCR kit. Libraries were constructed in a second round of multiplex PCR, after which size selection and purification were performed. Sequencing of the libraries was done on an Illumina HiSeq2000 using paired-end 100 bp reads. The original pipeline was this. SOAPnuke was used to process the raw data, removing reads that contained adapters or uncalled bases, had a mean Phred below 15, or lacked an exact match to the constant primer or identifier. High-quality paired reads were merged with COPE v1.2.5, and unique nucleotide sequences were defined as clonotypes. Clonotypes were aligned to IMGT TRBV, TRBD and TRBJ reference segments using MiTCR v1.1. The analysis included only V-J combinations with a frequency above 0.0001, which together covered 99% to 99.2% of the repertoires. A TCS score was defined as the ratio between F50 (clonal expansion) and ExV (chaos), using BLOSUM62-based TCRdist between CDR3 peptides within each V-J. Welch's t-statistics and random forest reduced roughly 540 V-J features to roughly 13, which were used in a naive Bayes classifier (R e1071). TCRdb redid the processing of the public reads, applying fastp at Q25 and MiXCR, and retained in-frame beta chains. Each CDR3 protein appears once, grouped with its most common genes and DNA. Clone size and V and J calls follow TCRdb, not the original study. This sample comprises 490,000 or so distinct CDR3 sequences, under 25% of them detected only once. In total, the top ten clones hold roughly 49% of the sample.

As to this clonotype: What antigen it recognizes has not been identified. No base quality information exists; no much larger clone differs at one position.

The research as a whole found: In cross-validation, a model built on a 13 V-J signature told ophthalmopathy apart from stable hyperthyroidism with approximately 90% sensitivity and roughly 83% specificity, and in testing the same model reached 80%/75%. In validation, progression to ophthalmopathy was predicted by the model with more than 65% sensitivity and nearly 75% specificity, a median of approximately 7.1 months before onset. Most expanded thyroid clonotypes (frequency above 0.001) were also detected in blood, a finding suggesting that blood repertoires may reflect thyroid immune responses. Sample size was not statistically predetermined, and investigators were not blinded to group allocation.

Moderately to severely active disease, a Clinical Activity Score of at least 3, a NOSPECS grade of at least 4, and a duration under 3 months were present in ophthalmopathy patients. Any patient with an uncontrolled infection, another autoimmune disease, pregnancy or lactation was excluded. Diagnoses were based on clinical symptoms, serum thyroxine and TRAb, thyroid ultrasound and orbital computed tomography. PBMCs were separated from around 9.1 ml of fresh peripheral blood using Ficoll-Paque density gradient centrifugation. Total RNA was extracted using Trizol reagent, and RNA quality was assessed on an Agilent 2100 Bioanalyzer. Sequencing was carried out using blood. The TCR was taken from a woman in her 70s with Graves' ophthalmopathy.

In nucleotide form, the sequence is TGCAGTGCTAGAGTTTCTTACAATGAGCAGTTCTTC. This translates into CSARVSYNEQFF. The V and J segments used are TRBV20-1 and TRBJ2-1, with an unclear D gene assignment. The germline V gene (reference sequence) specifies DFQATT as CDR1 and SNEGSKA as CDR2. V sheds 1 base and J sheds 4 bases, leaving 5 bases between their ends. There are 12 amino acids in the CDR3, from cysteine to phenylalanine inclusive. Only CDR3 DNA remains: 36 bases, in frame from the first base.